Described below is a single TCR beta chain sequence and its context. No clone much larger than this one lies a single base away; base qualities are absent. Reading the germline V gene gives CDR1 SQVTM and CDR2 ANQGSEA. V loses 4 bases, J loses 12 bases, and the germline ends lie 19 bases apart. From cysteine to phenylalanine, the CDR3 is 13 amino acids long. The only DNA kept is the CDR3, 39 bases in frame from the first base. These data are taken from a study of blood T cell repertoires in acute mononucleosis (dated by TCRdb to 2020 to 2021). General notes on the study: Acute-phase samples, which represented the primary response, were collected within 2 weeks of symptom onset. During acute infection, about 2% and 1% of blood CD8 T cells were made up of mean YVL-BR-specific and GLC-BM-specific cells, respectively. Mean blood EBV load was about 4 log10 genome copies per million B cells during acute infection and less than 3 at convalescence. The paper's findings and limits, for the study overall: Because only a fraction of each donor's blood was analyzed, sampling error might partly account for the low clonotype overlap between the acute and convalescent samples. For BRLF1 (YVL-BR), TCRalpha CDR3 motifs played a dominant role and TCRbeta a minimal role in TCR repertoire selection. Only 8.5% to 9.5% of unique acute clonotypes persisted into convalescence, yet these made up most of the response; new diverse de novo clonotypes seemingly replaced the rest. With only a few donors in the cohort, group averages were based on very few individuals.

Total RNA from at least 9,000 sorted tetramer+ CD8 T cells was reverse transcribed into cDNA for TCR profiling. PCR amplification of CDR3 regions used primers annealing to V and J regions and added unique molecular identifiers so that templates could be tracked. Profiling of the TCRalpha and TCRbeta chains was done on the immunoSEQ platform, including the sequencing and error-correction standards of that platform. From the authors' description of their analysis: Clonal copy numbers were corrected for sequencing and PCR errors, and CDR3s were defined per IMGT conventions. Analysis was restricted to productive rearrangements and was performed with immunoSEQ Analyzer versions 2.0 and 3.0, and gene-pairing frequencies were further processed in Microsoft Excel. Circos plots were used to visualize V-J pairings, and MEME plus a custom motifSearch program were used to find CDR3 motifs. The OLGA algorithm was used to calculate the probability of generation of TCR sequences. Clonotypes found at both visits were termed persistent, clonotypes found only in the acute phase were termed nonpersistent, and clonotypes found only at convalescence were termed de novo. Any amino acid clonotype used by more than one donor was defined as a public TCR. Imported from immuneACCESS, the table was reduced by TCRdb to in-frame sequences with V and J called. These copies leave out some clones; in studies compared against another copy, an unresolved V gene accounts for under half, and the cause of the remainder is not known. From that table come the V and J calls and clone size; the DNA was used to work out D and trimming. This sample gives some 2,200 clones in total; roughly 28% of them show up just once. The ten largest clones add up to around 40% of the sample.

This specimen's time point label, interpreted: acute infectious mononucleosis, at clinical presentation within 2 weeks of symptom onset (visit 1). The study tracked CD8 T cell responses to two immunodominant EBV epitopes, BRLF1 109 (YVL-BR) and BMLF1 280 (GLC-BM), over primary infection. Primary EBV infection was taken to be indicated by a positive serum heterophile antibody test and EBV viral capsid antigen-specific IgM. Magnetic positive selection (MACS) was first used to enrich total CD8 T cells from PBMCs. A FACSAria III was used to sort live CD3+ CD8+ tetramer+ cells to over 90% purity. A PE-conjugated tetramer loaded with the BRLF1 109-117 peptide was used to sort the cells. After tetramer sorting, TCR repertoires of EBV epitope-specific CD8 T cells were deep-sequenced directly ex vivo at acute infection and at convalescence. The donors were three individuals between roughly 18 and 29 years old who had clinical acute infectious mononucleosis and laboratory evidence of primary EBV infection. Heparinized peripheral blood was collected once when donors presented clinically with mononucleosis symptoms and a second time roughly 6 months afterward. Ficoll-Paque density gradient centrifugation was used to isolate PBMCs.

The sequence came from a young woman with infectious mononucleosis caused by EBV. Recombination linked TRBV29-1 to TRBJ2-1; TRBD2 is perhaps the D gene, given 5 matching bases. The specimen comprised EBV YVL epitope tetramer+ CD8+ T cells sorted from PBMCs, sampled during acute infectious mononucleosis. The cell subset or site label for this specimen denotes: CD8 T cells binding a tetramer with EBV BRLF1 109-117 peptide (YVL-BR). The CDR3 protein: CSVVVAPYSGQFF. The sequence in DNA is TGCAGCGTTGTGGTAGCGCCGTACAGTGGGCAGTTCTTC.